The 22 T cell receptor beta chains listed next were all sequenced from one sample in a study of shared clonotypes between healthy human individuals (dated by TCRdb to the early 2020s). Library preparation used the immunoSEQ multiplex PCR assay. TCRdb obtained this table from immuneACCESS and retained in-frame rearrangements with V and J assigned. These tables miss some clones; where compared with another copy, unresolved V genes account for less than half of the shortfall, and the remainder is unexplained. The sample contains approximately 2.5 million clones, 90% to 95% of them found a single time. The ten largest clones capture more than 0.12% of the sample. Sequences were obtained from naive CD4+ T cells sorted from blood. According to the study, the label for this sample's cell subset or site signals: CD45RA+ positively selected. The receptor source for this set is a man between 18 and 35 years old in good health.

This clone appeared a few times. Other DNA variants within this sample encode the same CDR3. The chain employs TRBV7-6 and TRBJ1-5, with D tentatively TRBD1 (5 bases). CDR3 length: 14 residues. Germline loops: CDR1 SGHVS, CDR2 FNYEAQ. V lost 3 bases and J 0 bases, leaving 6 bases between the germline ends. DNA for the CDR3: TGTGCCAGCAGCTTGACAGATAGCAATCAGCCCCAGCATTTT. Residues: CASSLTDSNQPQHF.

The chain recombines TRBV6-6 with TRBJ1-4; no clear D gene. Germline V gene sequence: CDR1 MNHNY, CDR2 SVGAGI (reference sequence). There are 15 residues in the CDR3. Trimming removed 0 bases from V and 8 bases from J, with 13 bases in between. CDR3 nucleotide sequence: TGTGCCAGCAGTTACTCGAGACGGGCCGAGGAAAAACTGTTTTTT. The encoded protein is CASSYSRRAEEKLFF.

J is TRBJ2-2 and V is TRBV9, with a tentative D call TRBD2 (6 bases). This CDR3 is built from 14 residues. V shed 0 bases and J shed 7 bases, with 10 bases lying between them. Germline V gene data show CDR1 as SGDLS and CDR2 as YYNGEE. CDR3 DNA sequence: TGTGCCAGCAGCGTAGTAGAGGGAGGCGGGGAGCTGTTTTTT. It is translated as CASSVVEGGGELFF.

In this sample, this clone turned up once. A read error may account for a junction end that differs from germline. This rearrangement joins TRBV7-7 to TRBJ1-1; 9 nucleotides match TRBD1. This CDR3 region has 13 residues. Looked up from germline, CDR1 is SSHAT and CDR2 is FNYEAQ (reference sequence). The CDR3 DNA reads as TGTGCTAGCAGCTTGGACAGGGGCGCCGAAGCTTTCTTT. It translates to CASSLDRGAEAFF.

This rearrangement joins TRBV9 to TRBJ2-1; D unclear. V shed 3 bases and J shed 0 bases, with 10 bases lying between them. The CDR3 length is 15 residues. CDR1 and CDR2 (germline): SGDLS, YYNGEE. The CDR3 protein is CASSADPGSYNEQFF. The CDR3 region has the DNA TGTGCCAGCAGCGCGGACCCAGGCTCCTACAATGAGCAGTTCTTC.

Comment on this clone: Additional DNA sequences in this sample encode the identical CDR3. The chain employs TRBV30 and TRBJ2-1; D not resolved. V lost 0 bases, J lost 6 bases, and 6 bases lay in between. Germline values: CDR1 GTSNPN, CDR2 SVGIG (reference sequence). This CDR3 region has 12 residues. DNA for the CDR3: TGTGCCTGGAGTGTACTCTCCAATGAGCAGTTCTTC. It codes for CAWSVLSNEQFF.

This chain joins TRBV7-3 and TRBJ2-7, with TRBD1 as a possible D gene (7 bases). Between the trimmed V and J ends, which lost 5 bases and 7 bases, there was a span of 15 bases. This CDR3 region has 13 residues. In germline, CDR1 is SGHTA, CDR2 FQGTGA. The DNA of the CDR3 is TGTGCCAGCAGCGCCTGGACAGGAGGGGAGCAGTACTTC. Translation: CASSAWTGGEQYF.

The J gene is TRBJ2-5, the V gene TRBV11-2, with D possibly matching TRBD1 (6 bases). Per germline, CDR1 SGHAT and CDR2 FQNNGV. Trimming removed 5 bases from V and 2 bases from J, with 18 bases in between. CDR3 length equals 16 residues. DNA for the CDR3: TGTGCCAGCAGCCCCCCGGTAAAAGGGGGACAAGAGACCCAGTACTTC. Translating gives CASSPPVKGGQETQYF.

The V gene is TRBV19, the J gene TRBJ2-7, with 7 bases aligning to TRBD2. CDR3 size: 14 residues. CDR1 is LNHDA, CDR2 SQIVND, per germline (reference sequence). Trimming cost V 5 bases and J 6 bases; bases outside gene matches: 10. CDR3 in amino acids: CASSPLGGVVEQYF. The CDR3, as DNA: TGTGCCAGTAGTCCCTTGGGAGGGGTGGTCGAGCAGTACTTC.

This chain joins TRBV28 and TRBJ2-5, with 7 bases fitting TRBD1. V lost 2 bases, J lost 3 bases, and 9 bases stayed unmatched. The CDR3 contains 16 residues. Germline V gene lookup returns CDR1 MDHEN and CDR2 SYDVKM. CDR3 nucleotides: TGTGCCAGCAGTTTAGCACACGGGACAGCGAAAGAGACCCAGTACTTC. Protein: CASSLAHGTAKETQYF.

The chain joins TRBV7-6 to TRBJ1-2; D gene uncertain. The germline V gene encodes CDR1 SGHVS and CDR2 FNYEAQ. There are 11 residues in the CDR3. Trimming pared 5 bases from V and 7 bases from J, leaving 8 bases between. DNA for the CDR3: TGTGCCAGCAGCCACCAGAGTGGCTACACCTTC. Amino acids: CASSHQSGYTF.

The CDR3 region has the DNA TGTGCCAGTAGTATTTCACCTTCCACAGATACGCAGTATTTT. It codes for CASSISPSTDTQYF. The chain joins TRBV19 to TRBJ2-3; D ambiguous. Germline values: CDR1 LNHDA, CDR2 SQIVND (reference sequence). Trimming took off 3 bases at V and 2 bases at J, with 9 bases between the two ends. CDR3 length equals 14 residues.

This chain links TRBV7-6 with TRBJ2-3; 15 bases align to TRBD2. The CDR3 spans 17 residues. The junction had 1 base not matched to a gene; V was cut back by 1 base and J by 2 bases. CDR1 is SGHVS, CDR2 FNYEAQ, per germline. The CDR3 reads CASSLGTSGGATDTQYF. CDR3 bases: TGTGCCAGCAGCTTAGGGACTAGCGGGGGGGCCACAGATACGCAGTATTTT.

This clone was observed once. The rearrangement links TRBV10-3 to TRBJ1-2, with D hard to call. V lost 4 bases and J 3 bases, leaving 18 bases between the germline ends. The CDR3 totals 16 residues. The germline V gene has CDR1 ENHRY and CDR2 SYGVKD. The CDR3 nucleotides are TGTGCCATCAGTGCGGGTATCGGGAGTGCGGACTATGGCTACACCTTC. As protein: CAISAGIGSADYGYTF.

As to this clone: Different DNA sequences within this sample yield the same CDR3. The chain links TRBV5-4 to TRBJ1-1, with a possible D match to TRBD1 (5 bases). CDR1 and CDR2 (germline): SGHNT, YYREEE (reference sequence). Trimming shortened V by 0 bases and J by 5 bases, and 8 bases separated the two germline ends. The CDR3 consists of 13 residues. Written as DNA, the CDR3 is TGTGCCAGCAGCTTGGCCGGGGCTACTGAAGCTTTCTTT. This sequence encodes CASSLAGATEAFF.

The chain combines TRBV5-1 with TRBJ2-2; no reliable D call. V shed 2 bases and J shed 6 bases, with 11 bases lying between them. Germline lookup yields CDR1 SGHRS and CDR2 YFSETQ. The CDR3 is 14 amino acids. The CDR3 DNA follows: TGCGCCAGCAGCTTAGGGAATACCGCCGGGGAGCTGTTTTTT. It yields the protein CASSLGNTAGELFF.

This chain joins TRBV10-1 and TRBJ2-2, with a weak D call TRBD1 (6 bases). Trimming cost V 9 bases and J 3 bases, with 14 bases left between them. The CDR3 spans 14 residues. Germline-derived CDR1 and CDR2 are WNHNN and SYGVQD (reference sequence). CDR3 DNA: TGCGCCAGTCAAAAGGGGGAGCACACCGGGGAGCTGTTTTTT. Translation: CASQKGEHTGELFF.

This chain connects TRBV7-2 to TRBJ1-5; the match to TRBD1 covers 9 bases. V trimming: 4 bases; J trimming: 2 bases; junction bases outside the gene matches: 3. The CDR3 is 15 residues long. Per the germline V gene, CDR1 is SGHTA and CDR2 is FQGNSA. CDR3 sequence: CASSSWTGGNQPQHF. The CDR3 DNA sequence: TGTGCCAGCAGCTCCTGGACAGGGGGCAATCAGCCCCAGCATTTT.

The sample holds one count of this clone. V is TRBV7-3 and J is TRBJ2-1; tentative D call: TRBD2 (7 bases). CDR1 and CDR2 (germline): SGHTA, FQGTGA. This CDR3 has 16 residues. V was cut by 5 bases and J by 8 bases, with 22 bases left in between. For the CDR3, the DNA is TGTGCCAGCAGCCCCCGGGCCGGGGGGCGAGCGGATGAGCAGTTCTTC. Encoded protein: CASSPRAGGRADEQFF.

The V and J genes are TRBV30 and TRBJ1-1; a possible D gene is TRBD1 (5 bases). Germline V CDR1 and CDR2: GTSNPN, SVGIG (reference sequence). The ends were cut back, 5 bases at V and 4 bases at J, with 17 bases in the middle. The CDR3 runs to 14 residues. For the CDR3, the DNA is TGTGCCTGGGGAATGACGCGGGGCAGCACTGAAGCTTTCTTT. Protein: CAWGMTRGSTEAFF.

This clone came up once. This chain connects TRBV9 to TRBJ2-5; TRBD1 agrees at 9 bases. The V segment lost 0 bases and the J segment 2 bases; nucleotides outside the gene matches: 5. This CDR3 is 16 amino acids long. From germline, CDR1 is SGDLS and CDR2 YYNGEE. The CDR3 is CASSVAMDRGQETQYF. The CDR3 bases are TGTGCCAGCAGCGTAGCGATGGACAGGGGACAAGAGACCCAGTACTTC.

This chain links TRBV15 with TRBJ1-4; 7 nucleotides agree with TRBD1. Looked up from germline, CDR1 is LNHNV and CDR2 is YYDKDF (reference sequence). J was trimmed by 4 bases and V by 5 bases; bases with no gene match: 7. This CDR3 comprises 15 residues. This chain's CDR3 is CATSWSRGINEKLFF. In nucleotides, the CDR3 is TGTGCCACCAGCTGGAGCAGGGGGATTAATGAAAAACTGTTTTTT.